This T cell receptor beta chain was sequenced in a study of T-cell reconstitution after alpha-beta-depleted transplantation in children (dated by TCRdb to about 2016). Study-wide context: Using TCR repertoire profiling, the study quantitatively followed how T-cell immune reconstitution unfolded in children after TCRalphabeta/CD19-depleted allogeneic hematopoietic cell transplantation.

A note on this clonotype: Which antigen it targets is not known. No much larger clone is present one base from it, and per-base qualities are unavailable.

General findings and caveats noted by the study authors: Hyperexpanded clone frequencies declined over subsequent months; after one year, T-cell counts and TCRbeta diversity were mostly attributed to newly produced T cells. The apparently early recovery of alphabetaT-cell counts about two months after transplant reportedly depended on only several hundred rapidly expanded clones that came from non-depleted graft cells. In some patients, the high TCRbeta diversity seen at day 60 was put down to recipient T cells and intrathymic progenitors that had survived conditioning.

What the treatment or condition label conveys for this sample: allogeneic hematopoietic cell transplantation with graft depleted of TCRalphabeta T cells and CD19 B cells. TCRalphabeta/CD19-depleted allogeneic hematopoietic cell grafts were given to the transplant recipients, all of whom were children. Reading the germline V gene gives CDR1 SGDLS and CDR2 YYNGEE. Between the V and J ends, shortened by 0 bases and 2 bases respectively, the junction contains 9 bases. Inclusive of the bounding cysteine and phenylalanine, the CDR3 is 14 residues long. Only CDR3 DNA remains: 42 bases, in frame from the first base. Library creation used PCR. Sequencing used an Illumina HiSeq 2500. Molecular barcoding was employed in the preparation of TCR libraries, with unique molecular identifiers being used to normalize TCRbeta repertoire quantification. In-frame beta chains were kept once TCRdb had trimmed the public reads at Q25 with fastp and called clones with MiXCR. Every entry covers one CDR3 protein and lists the most common genes and DNA from its rows. The sample table contains about a million distinct CDR3 sequences; only one count was recorded for around 30% of them. The ten largest clones take up over 25% of the sample.

The receptor's source is a boy younger than two who had a stem cell transplant for SCID, so the T cells may come from the graft donor. Sample: PBMCs, mostly from graft donor cells, taken 360 days after TCRalphabeta/CD19-depleted stem cell transplant. The chain uses TRBV9 and TRBJ2-7, with the D gene not clear enough to name. The bases are TGTGCCAGCAGCGTAGACCCGGACCCCTACGAGCAGTACTTC. The resulting protein is CASSVDPDPYEQYF.